Presented here are 25 T cell receptor beta chains from one specimen sequenced in a study of blood T cells in healthy people across ages. For the second PCR, which ran for about 6 to 12 cycles, a sample-barcoded 5' primer and a J-beta primer mix were used. TCRdb redid the calling of the 5' RACE reads with MiXCR, one entry per CDR3 protein. This sample has around 1,700,000 distinct CDR3 sequences; roughly 30% occur once, and the top ten carry around 7.7%. The source material was blood. These receptors were collected from a woman aged 25 to 39 in good health.

This clonotype was seen more than once but under ten times. This chain connects TRBV28 to TRBJ2-5; 11 nucleotides match TRBD2. The germline V gene has CDR1 MDHEN and CDR2 SYDVKM. CDR3 length: 17 amino acids. V dropped 7 bases and J dropped 0; count of bases not matched to a gene: 10. CDR3 DNA: TGTGCCAGCACCCCGACTAGCGGGGCCAGTTACCAAGAGACCCAGTACTTC. Translation: CASTPTSGASYQETQYF.

The rearrangement uses TRBV28 and TRBJ2-2, with 7 positions matching TRBD1. Germline trimming cut 5 bases from V and 7 bases from J; bases unmatched to any gene: 10. CDR1 is MDHEN and CDR2 is SYDVKM in the germline V gene. This CDR3 has 15 amino acids. The CDR3 is CASSAAGTVIGELFF. CDR3 DNA sequence: TGTGCCAGCAGTGCCGCCGGGACAGTGATCGGGGAGCTGTTTTTT.

In DNA, the CDR3 is TGTGCCAGCAGTTACTGGAGGGGGAAGGGACAAGAGACCCAGTACTTC. It yields the protein CASSYWRGKGQETQYF. The V call is TRBV6-6, the J call TRBJ2-5, with D perhaps given as TRBD1 or TRBD2 (6 bases each). CDR3 length: 16 amino acids. V gave up 1 base and J gave up 2 bases, with 14 bases separating them. In germline, CDR1 is MNHNY, CDR2 SVGAGI (reference sequence).

The CDR3, as DNA: TGCAGTGCCTCCACCCGGGACAGGGGTCAGTACGAGCAGTACTTC. Its protein is CSASTRDRGQYEQYF. The J gene is TRBJ2-7, the V gene TRBV20-1; 10 bases agree with TRBD1. Germline V CDR1 and CDR2: DFQATT, SNEGSKA (reference sequence). Trimming took 6 bases from V and 4 from J; bases not matched to a gene: 12. CDR3 length: 15 residues.

The V call is TRBV6-1, the J call TRBJ1-4, with D perhaps TRBD1 (5 bases). Germline V CDR1 and CDR2: MNHNS, SASEGT. V was pared by 7 bases and J by 4 bases, with 19 bases between. CDR3 length: 16 amino acids. CDR3 coding DNA: TGTGCCAGCACCAAAGCGTGGGGGAGGAGTAATGAAAAACTGTTTTTT. Its translation: CASTKAWGRSNEKLFF.

As to this clonotype: Likely a read error: the CDR3 ends without its conserved phenylalanine or tryptophan. Because the CDR3's place on the DNA is in doubt, the DNA is left out and the CDR3 is given as listed by TCRdb. This rearrangement joins TRBV5-1 to TRBJ2-6. CDR1 and CDR2 (germline): SGHRS, YFSETQ. Counting both end residues, the CDR3 totals 17 amino acids. CDR3 residues: CASSLDALGSGANVLNI.

This chain joins TRBV9 and TRBJ1-3; D uncertain. V was shortened by 0 bases and J by 1 base, with 5 bases between the two germline ends. Germline V gene lookup returns CDR1 SGDLS and CDR2 YYNGEE. This CDR3 is built from 14 residues. The CDR3, as DNA: TGTGCCAGCAGCGTAGTGGGGTCTGGAAACACCATATATTTT. Its protein is CASSVVGSGNTIYF.

This clonotype was counted many times. Here the CDR3 reads CASSLEGDRVYEQYF. CDR3 DNA sequence: TGTGCCAGCAGCTTAGAAGGGGACAGGGTCTACGAGCAGTACTTC. The chain links TRBV7-6 to TRBJ2-7; 9 bases are a match to TRBD1. The CDR3 has 15 amino acids. The V and J ends lost 1 base and 3 bases, in that order; junction bases with no gene match: 4. Germline V gives CDR1 SGHVS, CDR2 FNYEAQ.

A few counts support this clonotype. V usage is TRBV2 and J usage is TRBJ2-4, with 8 bases identical to TRBD2. Germline trimming cut 2 bases from V and 0 bases from J; bases unmatched to any gene: 9. Germline V gene sequence: CDR1 SNHLY, CDR2 FYNNEI. This CDR3 has 18 residues. DNA of the CDR3: TGTGCCAGCAGTGAAAGGGCGGGGGGCCTCATAGCCAAAAACATTCAGTACTTC. Amino acids: CASSERAGGLIAKNIQYF.

The sample holds one count of this clonotype. The V call is TRBV7-9, the J call TRBJ1-5; TRBD1 agrees at 8 bases. CDR1 and CDR2 from the germline V gene are SEHNR and FQNEAQ (reference sequence). CDR3 length: 20 residues. V shed 1 base, J shed 4 bases, and the junction held 18 bases outside the gene matches. For the CDR3, the DNA is TGTGCCAGCAGCTTAGTAAGGGGATCGGGACAGGCGGCGAGGAATCAGCCCCAGCATTTT. Protein sequence: CASSLVRGSGQAARNQPQHF.

The chain employs TRBV4-3 and TRBJ2-4; possible D gene TRBD2, 7 bases. Trimming took off 3 bases at V and 8 bases at J, with 11 bases between the two ends. CDR1 is LGHNA and CDR2 is YSLEER in the germline V gene. CDR3 size: 13 residues. For the CDR3, the DNA is TGCGCCAGCAGCCATTCGGGGGGCGACATTCAGTACTTC. Its protein product is CASSHSGGDIQYF.

This chain links TRBV5-1 with TRBJ1-2, with TRBD1 matching over 9 bases. Germline CDR1 is SGHRS and CDR2 is YFSETQ. This CDR3 comprises 14 residues. V shed 3 bases, J shed 8 bases, and the junction held 8 bases outside the gene matches. The DNA of the CDR3 is TGCGCCAGCAGCTCAGTACAGGGGGCGCAGGGCTACACCTTC. Protein: CASSSVQGAQGYTF.

Of note for this clonotype: A much larger clone lies one base from this, so it may be a read error. The chain couples TRBV6-6 to TRBJ2-5, with D maybe TRBD1 (5 bases). Germline loops: CDR1 MNHNY, CDR2 SVGAGI (reference sequence). Trimming took off 6 bases at V and 2 bases at J, with 13 bases between the two ends. The CDR3 consists of 14 residues. The CDR3 spells CASRYNGAQETQYF. The CDR3 bases are TGTGCCAGCAGGTACAATGGGGCTCAAGAGACCCAGTACTTC.

The chain is built from TRBV11-2 and TRBJ2-3, with TRBD2 identical over 12 bases. The CDR3 totals 15 residues. Germline values: CDR1 SGHAT, CDR2 FQNNGV. J was trimmed by 5 bases and V by 5 bases; bases with no gene match: 5. The CDR3 loop is CASSTGLAGRDTQYF. For the CDR3, the DNA is TGTGCCAGCAGCACCGGACTAGCGGGAAGAGATACGCAGTATTTT.

This clonotype was seen repeatedly, ten times or more. The rearrangement uses TRBV6-1 and TRBJ2-7, with D possibly TRBD1 on 6 matching bases. CDR1 and CDR2 from the germline V gene are MNHNS and SASEGT. The CDR3 covers 14 residues. Trimming stripped 0 bases from V and 6 bases from J, with 12 bases between. CDR3: CASSEAVRGGEQYF. CDR3 nucleotide sequence: TGTGCCAGCAGTGAAGCGGTTCGAGGGGGCGAGCAGTACTTC.

This clonotype was counted between two and nine times. The CDR3 sequence is CASITNRDFSNQPQHF. DNA for the CDR3: TGTGCCAGCATCACCAACCGGGACTTTAGCAATCAGCCCCAGCATTTT. This chain connects TRBV28 to TRBJ1-5; a weak D match, TRBD1 (5 bases). There are 16 residues in the CDR3. V lost 7 bases, J lost 0 bases, and 16 bases lay in between. Germline CDR1 reads MDHEN; CDR2 reads SYDVKM.

This clonotype was counted a few times. The J gene is TRBJ2-7, the V gene TRBV7-3; tentatively, D is TRBD2 (7 bases). Germline V lookup: CDR1 SGHTA, CDR2 FQGTGA. The V and J ends lost 0 bases and 3 bases respectively, with 15 bases between them. The length of the CDR3 is 16 residues. The CDR3 DNA sequence: TGTGCCAGCAGCTTAACAGGCGCGGGGGCCCGCTACGAGCAGTACTTC. Its translation is CASSLTGAGARYEQYF.

Remarks on this clonotype: One end of the junction fails to match germline, which may point to a read error. The chain employs TRBV10-3 and TRBJ1-2; D might be TRBD1 (6 bases). This CDR3 has 15 residues. CDR1 and CDR2 from the germline V gene are ENHRY and SYGVKD. The chain's CDR3 is CGISVFLRQAGGYTF. For the CDR3, the DNA is TGTGGCATCAGTGTTTTCTTACGACAGGCCGGTGGCTACACCTTC.

This clonotype occurred a few times. The J gene is TRBJ2-1, the V gene TRBV10-1, with 7 bases fitting TRBD1. The CDR3 covers 16 residues. Trimming removed 4 bases from V and 2 bases from J; junction bases left unmatched: 8. In germline, CDR1 is WNHNN, CDR2 SYGVQD (reference sequence). The CDR3 is CASSGGGGIPYNEQFF. The DNA of the CDR3 is TGCGCCAGCAGTGGAGGGGGCGGAATCCCCTACAATGAGCAGTTCTTC.

Details on this clonotype: A much larger clone lies one base from this, so it may be a read error. The rearrangement uses TRBV20-1 and TRBJ2-1; the D is unclear. The length of the CDR3 is 11 residues. Per germline, CDR1 DFQATT and CDR2 SNEGSKA (reference sequence). V was clipped by 0 bases and J by 10 bases, with 7 bases between them. CDR3 region: CSARDLGEQFF. In DNA form, the CDR3 reads TGCAGTGCTAGAGATCTAGGGGAGCAGTTCTTC.

This clonotype was found many times. The V and J genes are TRBV29-1 and TRBJ2-1; 8 bases align to TRBD1. This CDR3 comprises 13 residues. CDR1 is SQVTM and CDR2 is ANQGSEA in the germline V gene. V was clipped by 7 bases and J by 2 bases; unmatched bases: 4. DNA of the CDR3: TGCAGCGGTGGACAGGGAGCCTACAATGAGCAGTTCTTC. Translation: CSGGQGAYNEQFF.

This clonotype appeared a few times. The V gene is TRBV10-3, the J gene TRBJ1-1, with D unresolved. Per germline, CDR1 ENHRY and CDR2 SYGVKD. Trimming stripped 0 bases from V and 1 base from J, with 9 bases between. CDR3 length: 15 amino acids. This CDR3 is CAISESSRPNTEAFF. CDR3 DNA sequence: TGTGCCATCAGTGAGTCGAGCAGACCGAACACTGAAGCTTTCTTT.

This clonotype turned up a few times. The V and J genes are TRBV11-2 and TRBJ2-7; D is perhaps TRBD1 (6 bases). The CDR3 is 13 residues long. Germline CDR1 is SGHAT and CDR2 is FQNNGV. Trimming took 9 bases from V and 0 from J, leaving 12 bases between them. This chain's CDR3 is CARSGQTSYEQYF. The CDR3 DNA sequence: TGTGCCAGGAGCGGACAGACCTCCTACGAGCAGTACTTC.

V is TRBV2 and J is TRBJ1-4; D remains ambiguous. Looked up from germline, CDR1 is SNHLY and CDR2 is FYNNEI. The CDR3 has 14 residues. The V gene lost 10 bases and the J gene lost 2 bases, with 14 bases spanning the gap. CDR3 amino acids: CATRVLATNEKLFF. The CDR3 DNA reads TGTGCCACCCGGGTCTTGGCTACTAATGAAAAACTGTTTTTT.

Notes on this clonotype: A much larger clone lies a single base off, so this may be a read error. The rearrangement links TRBV2 to TRBJ2-4, with a weak D call TRBD2 (5 bases). V was trimmed by 7 bases and J by 3 bases, leaving 10 bases between them. This CDR3 spans 13 amino acids. Per germline, CDR1 SNHLY and CDR2 FYNNEI. Written as DNA, the CDR3 is TGTGCCAGCATAGGAGGCAACAAAAACATTCAGTACTTC. Translated, it gives CASIGGNKNIQYF.